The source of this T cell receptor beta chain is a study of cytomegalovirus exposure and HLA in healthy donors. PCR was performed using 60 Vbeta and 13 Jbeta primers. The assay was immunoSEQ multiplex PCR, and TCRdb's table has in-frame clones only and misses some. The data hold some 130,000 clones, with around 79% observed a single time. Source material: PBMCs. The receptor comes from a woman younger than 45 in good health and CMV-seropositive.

The CDR3: CASSLAGPNTEAFF. In DNA form, the CDR3 reads TGTGCCAGCAGCTTGGCTGGCCCGAACACTGAAGCTTTCTTT. The rearrangement joins TRBV5-4 to TRBJ1-1; D unresolved. The CDR3 is made up of 14 amino acids. Germline V gene sequence: CDR1 SGHNT, CDR2 YYREEE (reference sequence). V was pared by 0 bases and J by 1 base, with 7 bases between. The complete variable domain, with remaining parts taken from reference TRBV5-4 and TRBJ1-1, reads ETGVTQSPTHLIKTRGQQVTLRCSSQSGHNTVSWYQQALGQGPQFIFQYYREEENGRGNFPPRFSGLQFPNYSSELNVNALELDDSALYLCASSLAGPNTEAFFGQGTRLTVV.